The source of this T cell receptor (beta chain) is a study of T cells in Graves' hyperthyroidism and ophthalmopathy. In its sample, this clonotype was seen a few times. RNA transcripts provided the source from which TCR beta CDR3 regions were amplified. A set of HTBI primers served as the primers for a first-round RT-PCR of the TCR CDR3. MiXCR was run by TCRdb on the multiplex PCR reads, yielding one entry per CDR3 protein. The sample has around 350,000 distinct CDR3 sequences, more than 14% seen once; the top ten hold around 20%. Germline V lookup: CDR1 SEHNR, CDR2 FQNEAQ (reference sequence). This CDR3 contains 15 residues. V lost 5 bases, J lost 2 bases, and 13 bases lay in between.

Sequenced input: blood. The receptor comes from a woman under 40 with Graves' ophthalmopathy. The chain recombines TRBV7-9 with TRBJ1-5, with D perhaps matching TRBD1 (6 bases). The CDR3 bases are TGTGCCAGCAGCCCCGGCAGGGGTGGCAATCAGCCCCAGCATTTT. It translates to CASSPGRGGNQPQHF.